Listed below are T cell receptor beta chains from one sample, sequenced in a study of T-cell reconstitution after alpha-beta-depleted transplantation in children. TCRdb re-called the PCR reads with MiXCR, one entry per CDR3 protein. The table shows about 92,000 distinct CDR3 sequences, with about 12% occurring only once. The source material was PBMCs from the stem cell graft donor, sampled from the stem cell graft. Receptors originate from a human donor who donated a stem cell graft to a child with inherited bone marrow failure. The CDR3 runs from the conserved cysteine through the conserved F or W. The order of the fields is clone size, V gene, D gene, J gene, CDR3 protein, CDR3 DNA. A D gene is named only where the DNA matches it firmly. The listing skips clone size in some rows; elsewhere it reads once, few, many or a size class.

>few|TRBV20-1|TRBD1|TRBJ2-7
CSVIGGANLYEQYF
TGCAGTGTCATAGGGGGCGCCAATTTATACGAGCAGTACTTC
>many|TRBV12-3/TRBV12-4|TRBD1|TRBJ2-6
CASRPRGQGSAGANVLTF
TGTGCCAGCAGGCCAAGGGGACAGGGCTCAGCTGGGGCCAACGTCCTGACTTTC
>many|TRBV6-2/TRBV6-3|-|TRBJ1-1
CASSSGQWTEAFF
TGTGCCAGCAGTTCGGGACAATGGACTGAAGCTTTCTTT
>-|TRBV20-1|-|TRBJ2-1
CSARDGGRVFDEQFF
TGCAGTGCTAGAGATGGGGGCAGGGTGTTCGATGAGCAGTTCTTC
>many|TRBV27|-|TRBJ2-7
CASGTLVGREQYF
TGTGCCAGCGGGACACTCGTCGGGAGGGAGCAGTACTTC
>many|TRBV3-1|-|TRBJ2-3
CASSSTDTQYF
TGTGCCAGCAGCTCCACAGATACGCAGTATTTT
>-|TRBV9|-|TRBJ2-2
CASSPRDRWATGELFF
TGTGCCAGCAGCCCCCGAGACAGGTGGGCCACCGGGGAGCTGTTTTTT
>many|TRBV28|-|TRBJ2-1
CASSPLSSDNEQFF
TGTGCCAGCAGTCCCCTCTCCTCAGACAATGAGCAGTTCTTC
>many|TRBV20-1|-|TRBJ2-1
CSARGPGRSYNEQSF
TGCAGTGCTAGAGGCCCGGGCCGCTCCTACAATGAGCAGTCCTTC
>many|TRBV29-1|TRBD2|TRBJ2-7
CSVVGTSESSYEQYF
TGCAGCGTTGTAGGGACTAGCGAGAGCTCCTACGAGCAGTACTTC
>many|TRBV24-1|-|TRBJ2-2
CATSDSGRPGELFF
TGTGCCACCAGTGATTCGGGACGGCCCGGGGAGCTGTTTTTT
>many|TRBV27|TRBD1|TRBJ2-2
CASRRQGAPVLGTGELFF
TGTGCCAGCAGGAGACAGGGGGCCCCCGTTTTAGGCACCGGGGAGCTGTTTTTT
>many|TRBV29-1|-|TRBJ2-7
CSVEEYRDSSYEQYF
TGCAGCGTTGAAGAATACAGGGATTCCTCATACGAGCAGTACTTC
>few|TRBV5-4|-|TRBJ2-6
CASSLERAGANVLTF
TGTGCCAGCAGCTTGGAGAGGGCCGGGGCCAACGTCCTGACTTTC
>many|TRBV14|-|TRBJ1-1
CASSLRPGNTEAFF
TGTGCCAGCAGCCTCCGTCCGGGAAACACTGAAGCTTTCTTT
>many|TRBV7-3|TRBD2|TRBJ2-1
CASSYLAGSYNEQFF
TGTGCCAGCAGCTATCTAGCGGGATCCTACAATGAGCAGTTCTTC
>many|TRBV12-3/TRBV12-4|TRBD1|TRBJ2-7
CASGLSGTASYEQYF
TGTGCCAGCGGCCTATCCGGGACAGCCTCCTACGAGCAGTACTTC
>-|TRBV6-2/TRBV6-3|-|TRBJ2-1
CASRENPYNEQFF
TGCGCCAGCCGGGAGAATCCCTACAATGAGCAGTTCTTC
>-|TRBV20-1|TRBD2|TRBJ2-1
CSARFLAGVYEQFF
TGCAGTGCTAGATTTCTAGCGGGGGTCTATGAGCAGTTCTTC
>-|TRBV7-9|TRBD2|TRBJ2-3
CASSSGLAGAVDTQYF
TGTGCCAGCAGCTCCGGACTAGCGGGAGCGGTCGATACGCAGTATTTT
>many|TRBV4-3|-|TRBJ2-6
CASSQDPLHSSGANVLTF
TGCGCCAGCAGCCAAGACCCCCTTCATTCCTCTGGGGCCAACGTCCTGACTTTC
>-|TRBV20-1|-|TRBJ1-5
CSARWDIHSNQPQHF
TGCAGTGCTAGGTGGGACATCCATAGCAATCAGCCCCAGCATTTT
>many|TRBV28|TRBD1|TRBJ2-3
CASTELPTGLSTDTQYF
TGTGCCAGCACCGAATTACCGACAGGGTTAAGCACAGATACGCAGTATTTT
>many|TRBV5-6|-|TRBJ1-5
CASSWWGGLGNQPQHF
TGTGCCAGCAGCTGGTGGGGGGGGCTGGGCAATCAGCCCCAGCATTTT
>many|TRBV5-1|-|TRBJ1-1
CASSRVTGNTEAFF
TGCGCCAGCAGCCGCGTTACAGGGAACACTGAAGCTTTCTTT
>many|TRBV7-9|-|TRBJ2-1
CASSTMTQNEQFF
TGTGCCAGCAGCACAATGACTCAGAATGAGCAGTTCTTC
>-|TRBV3-1|-|TRBJ2-4
CASSQEFATVLAKNIQYF
TGTGCCAGCAGCCAAGAATTTGCGACAGTACTAGCCAAAAACATTCAGTACTTC
>many|TRBV2|TRBD1|TRBJ2-7
CASSRTGASYEQYF
TGTGCCAGCAGTCGGACAGGGGCCAGCTACGAGCAGTACTTC
>many|TRBV28|TRBD1|TRBJ1-5
CASQTGAQPQHF
TGTGCCAGCCAGACAGGGGCTCAGCCCCAGCATTTT
>-|TRBV5-1|-|TRBJ2-1
CASSLEGRWFF
TGCGCCAGCAGCTTGGAGGGGAGGTGGTTCTTC